This TCR beta chain is drawn from a study of cytomegalovirus exposure and HLA in healthy donors. Germline values: CDR1 MGHRA, CDR2 YSYEKL. V gave up 1 base and J gave up 5 bases; unmatched junction bases: 9. CDR3 length: 17 amino acids. Both 60 Vbeta primers and 13 Jbeta primers went into the PCR. Profiled with immunoSEQ multiplex PCR; TCRdb holds only in-frame clones, not every one. Here the sample spans 100,000 to 150,000 clones, about 10% being singletons. This clone was seen a few times. The receptor comes from a young woman in good health and CMV-seropositive. The specimen was PBMCs. The chain employs TRBV4-1 and TRBJ2-2; TRBD2 matches 8 bases. This CDR3 reads CASSQVRAGVWTGELFF. The DNA for the CDR3 is TGCGCCAGCAGCCAAGTACGAGCGGGAGTTTGGACCGGGGAGCTGTTTTTT.